This T cell receptor beta chain was captured by sequencing in a study of shared clonotypes between healthy human individuals. Assay: immunoSEQ multiplex PCR; the TCRdb copy retains only in-frame clones and omits some. The sample records around 610,000 clones, approximately 96% being singletons. Naive CD8 cells comprised CD45RO-negative, CCR7-positively selected cells, excluding terminally differentiated effector memory CD45RA+ cells. Per the germline V gene, CDR1 is SGHDT and CDR2 is YYEEEE. V shed 9 bases and J 6 bases; nucleotides not matched to a gene: 11. The CDR3 runs 14 residues. This chain uses TRBV5-6 with TRBJ1-4; the match to TRBD1 covers 7 bases. The receptor was derived from a young woman in good health. The sample comprised naive CD8+ T cells sorted from blood. The CDR3 DNA follows: TGTGCCACCTCTGGAGGGGGCGAGGATGAAAAACTGTTTTTT. It encodes CATSGGGEDEKLFF.